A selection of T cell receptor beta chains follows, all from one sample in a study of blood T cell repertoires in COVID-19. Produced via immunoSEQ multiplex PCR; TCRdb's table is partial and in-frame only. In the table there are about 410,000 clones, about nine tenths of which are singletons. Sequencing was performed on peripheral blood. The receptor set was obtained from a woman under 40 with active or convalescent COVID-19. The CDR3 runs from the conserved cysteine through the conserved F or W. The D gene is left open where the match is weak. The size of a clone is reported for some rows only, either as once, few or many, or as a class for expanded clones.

CDR3: CASSIVGEYSGNTIYF
DNA: TGTGCCAGTAGTATCGTCGGGGAATACTCTGGAAACACCATATATTTT
D: .
J: TRBJ1-3
V: TRBV19
size: once

CDR3: CASSGGTGDSYGYTF
DNA: TGTGCCAGCAGCGGGGGGACAGGGGATTCTTATGGCTACACCTTC
D: TRBD1
J: TRBJ1-2
V: TRBV7-9
size: .

CDR3: CASSQGQGSYGYTF
DNA: TGTGCCAGCAGCCAGGGACAGGGAAGCTATGGCTACACCTTC
D: TRBD1
J: TRBJ1-2
V: TRBV28
size: .

CDR3: CASSALSGHTDTQYF
DNA: TGTGCCAGCAGTGCCCTTAGCGGTCACACAGATACGCAGTATTTT
D: .
J: TRBJ2-3
V: TRBV2
size: .

CDR3: CASSEGTGVPTEAFF
DNA: TGTGCCAGCAGTGAAGGGACAGGAGTGCCCACTGAAGCTTTCTTT
D: TRBD1
J: TRBJ1-1
V: TRBV2
size: .

CDR3: CASSPRTSGGANEQFF
DNA: TGTGCCAGCAGCCCACGGACTAGCGGGGGGGCCAATGAGCAGTTCTTC
D: TRBD2
J: TRBJ2-1
V: TRBV3-1/TRBV3-2
size: .

CDR3: CASSYSGHSNTEAFF
DNA: TGTGCCAGCAGTTACTCCGGACACTCGAACACTGAAGCTTTCTTT
D: .
J: TRBJ1-1
V: TRBV6-5
size: .

CDR3: CASSQAGQGREQPQHF
DNA: TGCGCCAGCAGCCAAGCGGGACAGGGAAGAGAGCAGCCCCAGCATTTT
D: TRBD1
J: TRBJ1-5
V: TRBV4-1
size: .

CDR3: CASSSTGLSSYNSPLHF
DNA: TGTGCCAGCAGTTCGACAGGTCTAAGCTCCTATAATTCACCCCTCCACTTT
D: .
J: TRBJ1-6
V: TRBV7-8
size: .

CDR3: CASRDSNYGYTF
DNA: TGTGCCAGCAGGGACAGTAACTATGGCTACACCTTC
D: .
J: TRBJ1-2
V: TRBV2
size: .

CDR3: CASSPYSGNTIYF
DNA: TGTGCCAGCAGCCCGTACTCTGGAAACACCATATATTTT
D: .
J: TRBJ1-3
V: TRBV11-2
size: .

CDR3: CASSPGQGANTEAFF
DNA: TGTGCCAGCTCACCAGGACAGGGGGCGAACACTGAAGCTTTCTTT
D: TRBD1
J: TRBJ1-1
V: TRBV18
size: .

CDR3: CASEQVQGETQYF
DNA: TGTGCCAGCGAACAGGTACAGGGGGAGACCCAGTACTTC
D: TRBD1
J: TRBJ2-5
V: TRBV3-1/TRBV3-2
size: .

CDR3: CASSSPVDTDTQYF
DNA: TGTGCCAGCAGCTCCCCCGTAGACACAGATACGCAGTATTTT
D: .
J: TRBJ2-3
V: TRBV28
size: .

CDR3: CASSPLTGVGVRGNEQFF
DNA: TGTGCCAGCTCACCACTAACAGGGGTCGGAGTCCGAGGCAATGAGCAGTTCTTC
D: TRBD1
J: TRBJ2-1
V: TRBV18
size: .

CDR3: CASSPPVERPEAFF
DNA: TGTGCCAGCTCACCACCTGTCGAGCGGCCTGAAGCTTTCTTT
D: .
J: TRBJ1-1
V: TRBV18
size: once

CDR3: CASSQAGQVSYEQYF
DNA: TGTGCCAGCAGCCAAGCTGGACAGGTTTCCTACGAGCAGTACTTC
D: TRBD1
J: TRBJ2-7
V: TRBV3-1/TRBV3-2
size: few

CDR3: CASSEWGTGTTEAFF
DNA: TGTGCCAGCAGTGAATGGGGGACAGGGACCACTGAAGCTTTCTTT
D: TRBD1
J: TRBJ1-1
V: TRBV25-1
size: .

CDR3: CAISEVGTGANYGYTF
DNA: TGTGCCATCAGTGAGGTGGGGACAGGGGCTAACTATGGCTACACCTTC
D: TRBD1
J: TRBJ1-2
V: TRBV10-3
size: .

CDR3: CASRNTGGDYGYTF
DNA: TGTGCCAGCAGGAACACAGGGGGAGACTATGGCTACACCTTC
D: TRBD1
J: TRBJ1-2
V: TRBV7-9
size: .

CDR3: CASSQDLTGNYGYTF
DNA: TGCGCCAGCAGCCAAGATTTGACGGGGAACTATGGCTACACCTTC
D: .
J: TRBJ1-2
V: TRBV4-1
size: .

CDR3: CSVRSTGEYGYTF
DNA: TGCAGCGTAAGATCCACAGGGGAGTATGGCTACACCTTC
D: TRBD1
J: TRBJ1-2
V: TRBV29-1
size: .

CDR3: CASSYKLPGQEGQIQYF
DNA: TGCGCCAGCAGCTATAAACTACCGGGACAGGAGGGCCAAATTCAGTACTTC
D: TRBD1
J: TRBJ2-4
V: TRBV5-1
size: .

CDR3: CASSNGQATYGYTF
DNA: TGTGCCAGCAGTAACGGACAGGCTACCTATGGCTACACCTTC
D: TRBD1
J: TRBJ1-2
V: TRBV6-5
size: .

CDR3: CASSLVFSGGTEAFF
DNA: TGCGCCAGCAGCTTGGTTTTTTCGGGGGGAACTGAAGCTTTCTTT
D: .
J: TRBJ1-1
V: TRBV5-1
size: .

CDR3: CASTLGQGVAGELFF
DNA: TGTGCCAGCACCTTGGGACAGGGGGTGGCCGGGGAGCTGTTTTTT
D: TRBD1
J: TRBJ2-2
V: TRBV3-1/TRBV3-2
size: .

CDR3: CASSGTSAPYEQYF
DNA: TGTGCCAGCAGCGGGACTAGTGCCCCTTACGAGCAGTACTTC
D: TRBD2
J: TRBJ2-7
V: TRBV9
size: .

CDR3: CATGTGPVVGNQPQHF
DNA: TGTGCCACCGGGACAGGGCCCGTCGTGGGCAATCAGCCCCAGCATTTT
D: TRBD1
J: TRBJ1-5
V: TRBV10-3
size: .

CDR3: CSFTRQETQYF
DNA: TGCAGTTTTACACGTCAAGAGACCCAGTACTTC
D: .
J: TRBJ2-5
V: TRBV20-1
size: .

CDR3: CASSSQGAEAFF
DNA: TGTGCCAGCAGTTCACAGGGGGCTGAAGCTTTCTTT
D: TRBD1
J: TRBJ1-1
V: TRBV7-9
size: .

CDR3: CASSGGRGQYEQYF
DNA: TGTGCCAGCAGTGGGGGCAGGGGGCAATATGAGCAGTACTTC
D: TRBD1
J: TRBJ2-7
V: TRBV2
size: .

CDR3: CASSQQGGDTGELFF
DNA: TGTGCCAGCTCGCAGCAGGGAGGGGACACCGGGGAGCTGTTTTTT
D: TRBD2
J: TRBJ2-2
V: TRBV18
size: .

CDR3: CASSQAVNTEAFF
DNA: TGTGCCAGCAGCCAAGCTGTGAACACTGAAGCTTTCTTT
D: .
J: TRBJ1-1
V: TRBV4-2
size: .

CDR3: CASSEAGLYTGELFF
DNA: TGTGCCAGCAGTGAAGCCGGGTTGTACACCGGGGAGCTGTTTTTT
D: .
J: TRBJ2-2
V: TRBV2
size: .

CDR3: CASSLDSFQETQYF
DNA: TGCGCCAGCAGCTTGGACAGTTTCCAAGAGACCCAGTACTTC
D: .
J: TRBJ2-5
V: TRBV5-1
size: .

CDR3: CASSPGQGLIIEQFF
DNA: TGTGCCAGCAGCCCCGGACAGGGGCTCATCATTGAGCAGTTCTTC
D: TRBD1
J: TRBJ2-1
V: TRBV5-6
size: .